A selection of T cell receptor beta chains follows, all from one sample in a study of response to subunit inactivated influenza vaccine. MiXCR, applied by TCRdb to the RT-PCR reads, yields one record per CDR3 protein. The table lists some 800,000 distinct CDR3 sequences, around 21% of them singletons, with roughly 10% in the top ten. Material: PBMCs from blood, obtained more than 4 days after vaccination. The receptors here all came from a man aged 50 or older who received an inactivated influenza vaccine. CDR3s include the opening cysteine and the closing phenylalanine or tryptophan. D genes are given only for firm matches. Not every row has a clone size; where given, it reads once, few, many or a size class.

cdr3_aa: CATSDPGTSGDEQFF; cdr3_nt: TGTGCCACCAGTGATCCTGGGACTAGCGGGGATGAGCAGTTCTTC; v_call: TRBV24-1; j_call: TRBJ2-1; clone_size: many; d_call: TRBD2
cdr3_aa: CASSLASTGGMSGANVLTF; cdr3_nt: TGTGCCAGCAGCTTAGCGTCAACAGGGGGCATGTCTGGGGCCAACGTCCTGACTTTC; v_call: TRBV7-8; j_call: TRBJ2-6; clone_size: once; d_call: TRBD1
cdr3_aa: CSVTSGPAYEQYF; cdr3_nt: TGCAGCGTAACTAGCGGGCCGGCCTACGAGCAGTACTTC; v_call: TRBV29-1; j_call: TRBJ2-7; clone_size: many; d_call: TRBD2
cdr3_aa: CASSLRGPHSTDTQYF; cdr3_nt: TGTGCCAGCAGTTTAAGGGGGCCTCATAGCACAGATACGCAGTATTTT; v_call: TRBV27; j_call: TRBJ2-3; clone_size: few; d_call: TRBD1
cdr3_aa: CASSLGGPSEAKLFF; cdr3_nt: TGTGCCAGCAGCCTCGGCGGACCTTCGGAGGCTAAACTGTTTTTT; v_call: TRBV4-2; j_call: TRBJ1-4; clone_size: .; d_call: .
cdr3_aa: CASSLGFSDTQYF; cdr3_nt: TGTGCCAGCAGTTTGGGGTTTTCGGATACGCAGTATTTT; v_call: TRBV12-3/TRBV12-4; j_call: TRBJ2-3; clone_size: many; d_call: .
cdr3_aa: CASRTGTNGEQFF; cdr3_nt: TGTGCCAGCAGAACTGGGACTAACGGTGAGCAGTTCTTC; v_call: TRBV3-1; j_call: TRBJ2-1; clone_size: many; d_call: TRBD2
cdr3_aa: CASSLTASITGELFF; cdr3_nt: TGTGCCAGCAGTTTAACAGCGAGTATCACCGGGGAGCTGTTTTTT; v_call: TRBV12-3/TRBV12-4; j_call: TRBJ2-2; clone_size: .; d_call: .
cdr3_aa: CASSPRQGANNEQFF; cdr3_nt: TGTGCCAGCAGCCCCCGACAGGGGGCAAACAATGAGCAGTTCTTC; v_call: TRBV7-9; j_call: TRBJ2-1; clone_size: few; d_call: TRBD1
cdr3_aa: CSVPGTRSYEQYF; cdr3_nt: TGCAGCGTCCCCGGGACTAGATCCTACGAGCAGTACTTC; v_call: TRBV29-1; j_call: TRBJ2-7; clone_size: few; d_call: TRBD2
cdr3_aa: CASSRTQGSYTGELFF; cdr3_nt: TGTGCCAGCAGCCGTACACAGGGGTCCTACACCGGGGAGCTGTTTTTT; v_call: TRBV7-2; j_call: TRBJ2-2; clone_size: .; d_call: TRBD1
cdr3_aa: CASSLPTGGVETQYF; cdr3_nt: TGTGCCAGCAGCTTACCTACAGGGGGCGTAGAGACCCAGTACTTC; v_call: TRBV7-2; j_call: TRBJ2-5; clone_size: .; d_call: TRBD1
cdr3_aa: CASSSGSADTQYF; cdr3_nt: TGTGCCAGCAGTTCTGGGAGCGCGGATACGCAGTATTTT; v_call: TRBV12-3/TRBV12-4; j_call: TRBJ2-3; clone_size: many; d_call: .
cdr3_aa: CSATEWGVGHNEQFF; cdr3_nt: TGCAGTGCTACCGAGTGGGGGGTGGGTCACAATGAGCAGTTCTTC; v_call: TRBV20-1; j_call: TRBJ2-1; clone_size: .; d_call: .
cdr3_aa: CSASPQNTDTQYF; cdr3_nt: TGCAGTGCTAGTCCTCAAAACACAGATACGCAGTATTTT; v_call: TRBV20-1; j_call: TRBJ2-3; clone_size: many; d_call: .
cdr3_aa: CASSHRLATGETQYF; cdr3_nt: TGTGCCAGCAGCCACCGCCTAGCGACGGGGGAGACCCAGTACTTC; v_call: TRBV7-2; j_call: TRBJ2-5; clone_size: few; d_call: .
cdr3_aa: CASSVDSRQGQFF; cdr3_nt: TGTGCCAGCAGTGTGGACAGTCGCCAGGGGCAGTTCTTC; v_call: TRBV12-3/TRBV12-4; j_call: TRBJ2-1; clone_size: few; d_call: .
cdr3_aa: CASRSAASNQPQHF; cdr3_nt: TGTGCCAGCAGGTCGGCTGCTAGCAATCAGCCCCAGCATTTT; v_call: TRBV2; j_call: TRBJ1-5; clone_size: few; d_call: .
cdr3_aa: CASSLVASESYEQYF; cdr3_nt: TGTGCCAGCAGCTTAGTGGCTAGCGAGTCCTACGAGCAGTACTTC; v_call: TRBV7-2; j_call: TRBJ2-7; clone_size: few; d_call: .
cdr3_aa: CASSLFRGTNEKLFF; cdr3_nt: TGTGCCAGCAGTTTGTTCAGGGGAACTAATGAAAAACTGTTTTTT; v_call: TRBV12-3/TRBV12-4; j_call: TRBJ1-4; clone_size: .; d_call: .
cdr3_aa: CASSLIGSRNTEAFF; cdr3_nt: TGTGCCAGCTCACTAATCGGGTCGCGGAACACTGAAGCTTTCTTT; v_call: TRBV18; j_call: TRBJ1-1; clone_size: few; d_call: .
cdr3_aa: CATSRDSRTDTQYF; cdr3_nt: TGTGCCACCAGCCGGGACAGTAGGACAGATACGCAGTATTTT; v_call: TRBV15; j_call: TRBJ2-3; clone_size: .; d_call: TRBD1
cdr3_aa: CSVEVRTSGNTGELFF; cdr3_nt: TGCAGCGTTGAGGTTAGGACTAGCGGGAACACCGGGGAGCTGTTTTTT; v_call: TRBV29-1; j_call: TRBJ2-2; clone_size: .; d_call: TRBD2
cdr3_aa: CSAPRDGSYEQYF; cdr3_nt: TGCAGTGCTCCCCGGGACGGATCCTACGAGCAGTACTTC; v_call: TRBV20-1; j_call: TRBJ2-7; clone_size: few; d_call: .
cdr3_aa: CASSTTSGGSDTQYF; cdr3_nt: TGTGCCAGCAGTACGACTAGCGGGGGCTCAGATACGCAGTATTTT; v_call: TRBV6-1; j_call: TRBJ2-3; clone_size: .; d_call: TRBD2
cdr3_aa: CAIQGDTTNEQFF; cdr3_nt: TGTGCCATACAGGGGGATACCACCAATGAGCAGTTCTTC; v_call: TRBV24-1; j_call: TRBJ2-1; clone_size: .; d_call: TRBD1
cdr3_aa: CTGRVQGIQYF; cdr3_nt: TGCACAGGACGTGTTCAAGGGATTCAGTACTTC; v_call: TRBV20-1; j_call: TRBJ2-7; clone_size: few; d_call: .
cdr3_aa: CSVEDVGGNNEQFF; cdr3_nt: TGCAGCGTTGAAGATGTAGGCGGGAACAATGAGCAGTTCTTC; v_call: TRBV29-1; j_call: TRBJ2-1; clone_size: few; d_call: .
cdr3_aa: CSARRVEENIQYF; cdr3_nt: TGCAGTGCTAGACGGGTCGAAGAAAACATTCAGTACTTC; v_call: TRBV20-1; j_call: TRBJ2-4; clone_size: .; d_call: .
cdr3_aa: CASRPGTDYIRGSNYGYTF; cdr3_nt: TGTGCCAGCAGACCCGGGACAGACTACATTCGCGGTTCAAACTATGGCTACACCTTC; v_call: TRBV27; j_call: TRBJ1-2; clone_size: few; d_call: TRBD1
cdr3_aa: CASTPSDRVAKNIQYF; cdr3_nt: TGTGCCAGCACCCCGTCAGACAGGGTGGCCAAAAACATTCAGTACTTC; v_call: TRBV2; j_call: TRBJ2-4; clone_size: .; d_call: TRBD1
cdr3_aa: CASSSTHSSGRVYNEQFF; cdr3_nt: TGTGCCAGCAGTTCAACCCACTCTAGCGGGAGGGTATACAATGAGCAGTTCTTC; v_call: TRBV28; j_call: TRBJ2-1; clone_size: .; d_call: TRBD2
cdr3_aa: CASSTGQGANGYTF; cdr3_nt: TGTGCCAGCAGTACGGGACAGGGGGCTAATGGCTACACCTTC; v_call: TRBV2; j_call: TRBJ1-2; clone_size: few; d_call: TRBD1